These T cell receptor beta chains were read from a single sample in a study of T-cell reconstitution after alpha-beta-depleted transplantation in children. TCRdb passed the PCR reads through MiXCR, listing each CDR3 protein once. Of fewer than 500,000 distinct CDR3 sequences detected, over 40% appear once; the ten largest clones hold under 35%. The sequenced sample was PBMCs, obtained before TCRalphabeta/CD19-depleted stem cell transplant. All receptors derive from a girl aged 2 to 10 with aplastic anemia, due to receive a stem cell transplant. Each CDR3 is given with its conserved first and last residue. The D gene is left open where the match is weak. Where a row states a size, it is once, few, many or the class of an expanded clone; other rows omit it.

v_gene	abundance	j_gene	d_gene	CDR3nt	CDR3aa
TRBV7-6	-	TRBJ2-7	-	TGTGCCAGCAGCTTAGGGCCAACTCCCTACGAGCAGTACTTC	CASSLGPTPYEQYF
TRBV12-3/TRBV12-4	-	TRBJ1-5	-	TGTGCCAGCAGTTTAGTCCTCGGGCAGCCCCAGCATTTT	CASSLVLGQPQHF
TRBV10-2	-	TRBJ2-1	TRBD2	TGCGCCAGCAGTGAGAGCGGGAGGGGGCGTGAGCAGTTCTTC	CASSESGRGREQFF
TRBV7-2	-	TRBJ2-5	TRBD2	TGTGCCAGCAGCTCACCCGGGACTAGGGAAGCGACCCAGTACTTC	CASSSPGTREATQYF
TRBV29-1	many	TRBJ2-5	-	TGCAGCGTTGAGGGGGCCTTAAGGCGGGAGACCCAGTACTTC	CSVEGALRRETQYF
TRBV4-1	-	TRBJ2-7	-	TGCGCCAGCAGCCAAGAGGGATACGGGGCCTACGAGCAGTACTTC	CASSQEGYGAYEQYF
TRBV7-9	-	TRBJ1-5	-	TGTGCCAGCAGCCACCATGCCAGGGAGGGCAATCAGCCCCATCATTTT	CASSHHAREGNQPHHF
TRBV5-1	-	TRBJ2-2	TRBD2	TGCGCCAGCAAAACTAGCGGGACGACCGGGGAGCTGTTTTTT	CASKTSGTTGELFF
TRBV5-1	-	TRBJ2-7	-	TGCGCCAGCAGCACAAGGCAGGGGTACGAGCAGTACTTC	CASSTRQGYEQYF
TRBV7-9	few	TRBJ2-7	-	TGTGCCAGCAGCTTATCCGGGGATGGATACGAGCAGTACTTC	CASSLSGDGYEQYF
TRBV7-6	-	TRBJ2-7	-	TGTGCCAGCAGCGCCGGACTCGGGATTTACGAGCAGTACTTC	CASSAGLGIYEQYF
TRBV20-1	many	TRBJ1-1	-	TGCAGTGCCCGGGGCGGGACGGAGAACACTGAAGCTTTCTTT	CSARGGTENTEAFF
TRBV5-1	-	TRBJ2-1	-	TGCGCCAGCAGCCTATCCCTGGGCCCTGAGCAGTTCTTC	CASSLSLGPEQFF
TRBV20-1	-	TRBJ2-7	TRBD1	TGCAGTGTTACAGGGGCGAGCTCCTACGAGCAGTACTTC	CSVTGASSYEQYF
TRBV20-1	-	TRBJ2-5	-	TGCAGTGCCCTTCGGGGGAACCAAGAGACCCAGTACTTC	CSALRGNQETQYF
TRBV20-1	-	TRBJ1-3	-	TGCAGTGTCGCAGGTTTCGGAAACACCATATATTTT	CSVAGFGNTIYF
TRBV27	once	TRBJ2-7	TRBD2	TGTGCCAGCAGCTCCGGGTGGACGGGGGGTCCCCCGCGGGAGCAGTACTTC	CASSSGWTGGPPREQYF
TRBV5-4	-	TRBJ2-4	TRBD1	TGTGCCAGCAGCTTGGTGACAGGGCACTACCTACTAGCCAAAAACATTCAGTACTTC	CASSLVTGHYLLAKNIQYF